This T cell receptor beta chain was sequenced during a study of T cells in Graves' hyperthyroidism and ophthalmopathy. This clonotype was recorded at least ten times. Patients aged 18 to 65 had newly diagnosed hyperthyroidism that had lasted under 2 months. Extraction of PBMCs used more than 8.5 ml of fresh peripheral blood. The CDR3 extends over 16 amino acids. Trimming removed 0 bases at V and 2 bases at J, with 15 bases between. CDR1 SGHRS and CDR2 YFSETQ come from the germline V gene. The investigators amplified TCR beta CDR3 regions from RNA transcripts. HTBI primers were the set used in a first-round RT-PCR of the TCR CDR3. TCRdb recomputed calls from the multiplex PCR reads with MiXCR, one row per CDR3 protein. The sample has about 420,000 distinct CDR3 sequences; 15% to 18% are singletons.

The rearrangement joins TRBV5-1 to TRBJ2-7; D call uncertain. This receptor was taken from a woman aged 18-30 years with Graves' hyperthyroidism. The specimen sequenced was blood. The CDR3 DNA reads TGCGCCAGCAGCTTGGCCGCCGGATCTTCGGCCTACGAGCAGTACTTC. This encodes CASSLAAGSSAYEQYF.